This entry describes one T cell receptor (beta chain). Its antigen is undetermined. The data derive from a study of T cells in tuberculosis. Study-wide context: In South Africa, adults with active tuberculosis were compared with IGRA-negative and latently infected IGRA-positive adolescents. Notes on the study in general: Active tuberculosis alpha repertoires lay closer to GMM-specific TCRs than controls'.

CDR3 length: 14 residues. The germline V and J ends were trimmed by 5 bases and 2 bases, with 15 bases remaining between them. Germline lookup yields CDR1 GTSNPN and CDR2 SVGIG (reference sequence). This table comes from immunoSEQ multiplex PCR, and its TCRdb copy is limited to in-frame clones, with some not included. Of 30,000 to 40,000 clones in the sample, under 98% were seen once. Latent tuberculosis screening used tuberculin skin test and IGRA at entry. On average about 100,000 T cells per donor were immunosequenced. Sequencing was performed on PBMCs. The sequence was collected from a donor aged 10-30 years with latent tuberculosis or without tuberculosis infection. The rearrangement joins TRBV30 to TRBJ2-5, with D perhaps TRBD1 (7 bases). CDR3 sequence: CAWGRRGEQETQYF. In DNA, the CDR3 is TGTGCCTGGGGGCGCAGGGGGGAGCAAGAGACCCAGTACTTC.